Detailed here is one TCR beta chain. The record originates from a study of blood T cells in healthy people across ages. Turning to the study itself: There was about one barcoded beta molecule captured by template switching per two T cells.

Healthy Caucasians from Russia aged about 6 to 95 served as donors. The sample, about 10 milliliters of peripheral blood, was drawn from each donor. Primed by a sample-barcoded 5' primer and a J-beta primer mix, a second PCR proceeded for about 6 to 11 cycles. Tags on each cDNA molecule came from a template-switch adaptor with 12 random nucleotides. TCRdb fed the 5' RACE reads into MiXCR, producing one record per CDR3 protein. The data show 500,000 to 600,000 distinct CDR3 sequences, 27% seen once. The CDR3 consists of 13 residues. V was clipped by 6 bases and J by 5 bases; unmatched bases: 7. The germline CDR1 and CDR2 sequences are DFQATT and SNEGSKA (reference sequence).

This clonotype was obtained from a woman between 65 and 79 years old in good health. The sequenced sample was blood. The chain couples TRBV20-1 to TRBJ1-5; TRBD1 matches at 7 bases. The CDR3 region is CSAKVTGHQPQHF. The CDR3 DNA reads TGCAGTGCAAAAGTGACAGGGCATCAGCCCCAGCATTTT.